Listed below are T cell receptor beta chains from one sample, sequenced in a study of cytomegalovirus exposure and HLA in healthy donors. Repertoires were generated with immunoSEQ multiplex PCR, while TCRdb's copy carries only in-frame clones and drops some. This table has about 160,000 clones, 86% appearing once. The sequenced sample consisted of PBMCs. The receptors here all came from a woman aged 18-30 years in good health and CMV-seronegative. The CDR3 runs from the conserved cysteine through the conserved F or W. D genes are given only for firm matches. Clone sizes are given selectively: once, few, many, or a class where the clone is expanded.

>TRBV7-3|TRBJ2-7|-|-
TGTGCCAGCAGCTTCACGCGGGATGGCGAGCAGTACTTC
CASSFTRDGEQYF
>TRBV5-1|TRBJ1-2|TRBD1|-
TGCGCCAGCAGCCAAAACGGACAGGACTATGGCTACACCTTC
CASSQNGQDYGYTF
>TRBV6-5|TRBJ1-1|TRBD1|-
TGTGCCAGCAGTTACTCATGGGACAGCGAGGGAACTGAAGCTTTCTTT
CASSYSWDSEGTEAFF
>TRBV7-2|TRBJ2-1|-|-
TGTGCCAGCAGCTCGACGTGGAGCTCCTACAATGAGCAGTTCTTC
CASSSTWSSYNEQFF
>TRBV9|TRBJ2-1|TRBD1|-
TGTGCCAGCAGCGGAGGGACAGGGGGCGCCTTTGAGCAGTTCTTC
CASSGGTGGAFEQFF
>TRBV28|TRBJ2-5|TRBD1|-
TGTGCCAGCAGAAAGACAGGGAACGAAGAGACCCAGTACTTC
CASRKTGNEETQYF
>TRBV18|TRBJ2-5|-|-
TGTGCCAGCTCTCTCCAAGAGACCCAGTACTTC
CASSLQETQYF
>TRBV2|TRBJ2-1|-|-
TGTGCCAGCAGTGAGCCAGGGGACAATGAGCAGTTCTTC
CASSEPGDNEQFF
>TRBV6-1|TRBJ1-1|-|-
TGTGCCAGCAGTGAAACAGGGAAGAGCACTGAAGCTTTCTTT
CASSETGKSTEAFF
>TRBV6-1|TRBJ1-5|TRBD1|-
TGTGCCACCTTTGGACAGGGGGTACACAATCAGCCCCAGCATTTT
CATFGQGVHNQPQHF
>TRBV7-2|TRBJ1-5|-|-
TGTGCCAGCAGCTTAGGGACTAATCAGCCCCAGCATTTT
CASSLGTNQPQHF
>TRBV30|TRBJ2-1|TRBD2|-
TGTGCCTGGGGAGCGGGAGGGGGCTACAATGAGCAGTTCTTC
CAWGAGGGYNEQFF
>TRBV28|TRBJ1-5|-|-
TGTGCCAGCAGTGGGGGGGATCAGCCCCAGCATTTT
CASSGGDQPQHF
>TRBV28|TRBJ2-2|TRBD1|-
TGTGCCAGTCAGGACAGGGTATCGAACACCGGGGAGCTGTTTTTT
CASQDRVSNTGELFF
>TRBV2|TRBJ2-1|TRBD2|-
TGTGCCAGCAGTGGGGTGGCGGGAGCTGCGTTCTTC
CASSGVAGAAFF
>TRBV28|TRBJ1-2|TRBD1|-
TGTGCCAGCACTAGGACAGGGGGCCTGGATTTCTATGGCTACACCTTC
CASTRTGGLDFYGYTF
>TRBV2|TRBJ1-2|-|-
TGTGCCGGGGGGACCCAAGATGACGGCTACACCTTC
CAGGTQDDGYTF
>TRBV6-6|TRBJ1-2|TRBD1|once
TGTGCCAGCAAAACAGGGGGCGACTATGGCTACACCTTC
CASKTGGDYGYTF
>TRBV6-5|TRBJ1-2|TRBD1|-
TGTGCCAGCAGTTACTTGGACAGGGTATGGAGTGGCTACACCTTC
CASSYLDRVWSGYTF
>TRBV10-3|TRBJ2-3|-|-
TGTGCCATCAGTGCTGGCAGGGTGGTAGATACGCAGTATTTT
CAISAGRVVDTQYF
>TRBV7-9|TRBJ2-7|TRBD1|-
TGTGCCAGCAGCTTAGTACAGGGGGCCTACGAGCAGTACTTC
CASSLVQGAYEQYF
>TRBV27|TRBJ1-5|-|-
TGTGCCAGCAGGACCCAGGGGATCGCCAATCAGCCCCAGCATTTT
CASRTQGIANQPQHF
>TRBV28|TRBJ2-1|TRBD2|-
TGTGCCAGCAGTAGCGGGGGGGCTCAGTACTACAATGAGCAGTTCTTC
CASSSGGAQYYNEQFF
>TRBV19|TRBJ1-2|-|-
TGTGCCAGTAGTAAACTAGAAGAGACCTATGGCTACACCTTC
CASSKLEETYGYTF
>TRBV28|TRBJ1-2|-|-
TGTGCCAGCAGTCCACCTCGTGGGGCTTATGGCTACACCTTC
CASSPPRGAYGYTF
>TRBV29-1|TRBJ2-7|TRBD1|-
TGCAGCGGAGGGGACAGGGAATACGAGCAGTACTTC
CSGGDREYEQYF
>TRBV11-2|TRBJ1-2|-|-
TGTGCCAGCAGCTTAGATAGGGGCTATGGCTACACCTTC
CASSLDRGYGYTF
>TRBV19|TRBJ2-3|TRBD2|-
TGTGCCAGTAGTATAGATAGGGCTAGCGGGTCCTTGAGAAGCACAGATACGCAGTATTTT
CASSIDRASGSLRSTDTQYF
>TRBV19|TRBJ2-1|TRBD2|-
TGTGCCAGTAGTACCTCACTAGCGGGGAAAGGGAATGAGCAGTTCTTC
CASSTSLAGKGNEQFF
>TRBV7-8|TRBJ1-1|-|once
TGTGCCAGCAGCTTAGCGCTGGGGCAGGGGATGTATAGAGCTGAAGCTTTCTTT
CASSLALGQGMYRAEAFF
>TRBV9|TRBJ2-1|-|-
TGTGCCAGCAGCCCCCTCGATGAGCAGTTCTTC
CASSPLDEQFF
>TRBV14|TRBJ2-7|TRBD1|-
TGTGCCAGCAATTCCGGGACAGGGTTTCTCGAGCAGTACTTC
CASNSGTGFLEQYF
>TRBV7-9|TRBJ1-1|-|-
TGTGCCAGCAGCCGTATGAACACTGAAGCTTTCTTT
CASSRMNTEAFF
>TRBV28|TRBJ1-2|TRBD1|-
TGTGCCAGCAGAATAAAGACAGGGGTTGGGTTTTATAACTATGGCTACACCTTC
CASRIKTGVGFYNYGYTF
>TRBV5-1|TRBJ2-7|TRBD2|-
TGCGCCAGCAGCGTGGGGGGGGTCGGGGAGCAGTACTTC
CASSVGGVGEQYF
>TRBV7-2|TRBJ2-7|TRBD2|-
TGTGCCAGCAGCTTAGGGCGGGGGGGAAGCTACGAGCAGTACTTC
CASSLGRGGSYEQYF
>TRBV9|TRBJ1-4|-|few
TGTGCCAGCAGCGTAAGTGGGCAGAATGAAAAACTGTTTTTT
CASSVSGQNEKLFF
>TRBV2|TRBJ2-7|TRBD1|few
TGTGCCAGGAGGGGGCAGGGGGCCGAGCAGTACTTC
CARRGQGAEQYF
>TRBV5-1|TRBJ2-6|-|few
TGCGCCAGCAGCTTTCGGGACAAGAAGTCTGGGGCCAACGTCCTGACTTTC
CASSFRDKKSGANVLTF
>TRBV4-1|TRBJ1-1|-|-
TGCGCCAGCAGCCGCCTGGGTGTCGCGGTGGGCACTGAAGCTTTCTTT
CASSRLGVAVGTEAFF
>TRBV5-1|TRBJ1-6|TRBD1|-
TGCGCCAGCAGCTCTGGGACAGGGCTAAACCCCTATAATTCACCCCTCCACTTT
CASSSGTGLNPYNSPLHF
>TRBV7-2|TRBJ2-3|-|-
TGTGCCAGCAGCTTAGCCCCAACAGGATCCGATACGCAGTATTTT
CASSLAPTGSDTQYF